This record looks at one TCR beta chain sequence and its context. Deletions cut 4 bases from V and 7 bases from J, with 11 bases between. The CDR3 length is 13 residues. Germline values: CDR1 SGHAT, CDR2 FQNNGV. This sample was taken from a study of blood T cell repertoires in COVID-19. Measured with immunoSEQ multiplex PCR; TCRdb has only the in-frame clones, and not every one. Altogether approximately 74,000 clones are present, 60% to 85% being singletons, with the ten largest covering about 17%. The rearrangement joins TRBV11-2 to TRBJ1-5, with D tentatively TRBD1 (6 bases). The sample consisted of peripheral blood. The sequence came from a man in his 60s with acute or convalescent COVID-19. The chain's CDR3 is CASSSFDRQPQHF. As DNA, the CDR3 is TGTGCCAGCAGCTCCTTTGACAGGCAGCCCCAGCATTTT. The entire variable domain, with the rest obtained from reference TRBV11-2 and TRBJ1-5, is as follows: EAGVAQSPRYKIIEKRQSVAFWCNPISGHATLYWYQQILGQGPKLLIQFQNNGVVDDSQLPKDRFSAERLKGVDSTLKIQPAKLEDSAVYLCASSSFDRQPQHFGDGTRLSIL.